Following are 25 T cell receptor beta chains from one sample sequenced in a study of blood T cell repertoires in COVID-19. Sequencing was performed with immunoSEQ multiplex PCR; in TCRdb, only in-frame clones are kept and a portion is missing. The sample shows roughly 340,000 clones, approximately 87% of them seen only once. Sequenced input: PBMCs or T cells enriched from blood (not recorded which). The receptors come from a man aged 40-55 years in a cohort exposed to, infected with or recovered from COVID-19 (not recorded which).

V gene TRBV6-5 combines with J gene TRBJ2-5, with 9 bases lining up with TRBD1. The CDR3 extends over 15 amino acids. CDR1 is MNHEY and CDR2 is SVGAGI in the germline V gene. V was clipped by 7 bases and J by 2 bases; unmatched bases: 8. CDR3 sequence (DNA): TGTGCCAGCATCAGCGACAGGGGGTTACAAGAGACCCAGTACTTC. Its protein is CASISDRGLQETQYF.

The chain has TRBV7-9 and TRBJ2-1, with 10 bases aligning to TRBD2. After removal of 5 bases from V and 7 bases from J, the junction contained 8 bases not matched to a gene. The CDR3 extends over 15 amino acids. The V gene's germline CDR1 is SEHNR and CDR2 FQNEAQ (reference sequence). The DNA for the CDR3 is TGTGCCAGCAGCCCCGGACTAGCGGCCGGGAATGAGCAGTTCTTC. Its protein product is CASSPGLAAGNEQFF.

In its sample, this clone was seen once. The chain combines TRBV19 with TRBJ2-7, with D unresolved. CDR3 length equals 13 residues. The germline CDR1 and CDR2 sequences are LNHDA and SQIVND (reference sequence). Trimming pared 0 bases from V and 2 bases from J, leaving 5 bases between. This chain's CDR3 is CASSIDPAYEQYF. In DNA, the CDR3 is TGTGCCAGTAGTATAGACCCTGCCTACGAGCAGTACTTC. Full variable domain (remainder filled in from reference TRBV19 and TRBJ2-7): DGGITQSPKYLFRKEGQNVTLSCEQNLNHDAMYWYRQDPGQGLRLIYYSQIVNDFQKGDIAEGYSVSREKKESFPLTVTSAQKNPTAFYLCASSIDPAYEQYFGPGTRLTVT.

The chain's CDR3 is CASSRDRAREAFF. CDR3 in DNA: TGTGCCAGCAGTAGGGACAGGGCCCGTGAAGCTTTCTTT. V is TRBV6-5 and J is TRBJ1-1; 9 nucleotides line up with TRBD1. Germline CDR1 MNHEY, CDR2 SVGAGI. There are 13 residues in the CDR3. The junction had 5 bases not matched to a gene; V was cut back by 5 bases and J by 7 bases.

As for this clone: This CDR3 is missing its conserved last phenylalanine or tryptophan, likely due to a read error. The DNA is left out, because the CDR3 cannot be placed on it with certainty; the CDR3 is given as TCRdb lists it. The chain is built from TRBV5-7 and TRBJ1-2. TRBV5-7 is treated as an ORF (open reading frame) with a function not yet certain. The CDR3 totals 11 residues, both ends included. The CDR3 loop is CASSLDCRQLL.

The V call is TRBV20-1, the J call TRBJ2-7, with TRBD2 identical over 10 bases. CDR1 DFQATT and CDR2 SNEGSKA come from the germline V gene (reference sequence). The CDR3 length is 15 residues. With V trimmed by 3 bases and J by 3 bases, 8 bases remained unmatched. This CDR3 reads CSASHVAGGFYEQYF. The CDR3 DNA sequence: TGCAGTGCTAGTCATGTAGCGGGAGGTTTCTACGAGCAGTACTTC.

The chain combines TRBV9 with TRBJ1-2; D gene uncertain. Trimming pared 2 bases from V and 3 bases from J, leaving 11 bases between. CDR1 and CDR2 (germline): SGDLS, YYNGEE. There are 14 residues in the CDR3. The CDR3 DNA reads as TGTGCCAGCAGCGTCGAGGGAGAGGACTATGGCTACACCTTC. Translated: CASSVEGEDYGYTF.

The chain couples TRBV3-1 (or the pseudogene TRBV3-2) to TRBJ2-7; 7 nucleotides agree with TRBD1. V trimming: 3 bases; J trimming: 4 bases; junction bases outside the gene matches: 6. This CDR3 is built from 14 residues. Germline V gene sequence: CDR1 LGHDT, CDR2 YNNKEL (reference sequence). The CDR3 loop is CASSQTGIVYEQYF. DNA for the CDR3: TGTGCCAGCAGCCAGACAGGGATAGTTTACGAGCAGTACTTC.

This chain uses TRBV30 with TRBJ2-3; a weak D match, TRBD1 (6 bases). Trimming left V 4 bases short and J 4 bases short, with 6 bases between. The germline V gene has CDR1 GTSNPN and CDR2 SVGIG (reference sequence). The CDR3 runs to 11 residues. CDR3 sequence reads: CAWTGADTQYF. CDR3 coding DNA: TGTGCCTGGACAGGGGCAGATACGCAGTATTTT.

CDR3 amino acids: CASSYHVVKSADTQYF. Written as DNA, the CDR3 is TGTGCCAGCTCATACCACGTAGTAAAAAGCGCGGATACGCAGTATTTT. The J gene is TRBJ2-3, the V gene TRBV18; no reliable D call. CDR1 and CDR2 from the germline V gene are KGHSH and LQKENI. The V and J ends lost 5 bases and 6 bases respectively, with 21 bases between them. The CDR3 loop spans 16 amino acids.

This clone has a single count. The chain recombines TRBV19 with TRBJ2-2; D not resolved. CDR3 length equals 16 residues. V was trimmed by 6 bases and J by 4 bases, leaving 18 bases between them. Germline CDR1 is LNHDA and CDR2 is SQIVND (reference sequence). In DNA form, the CDR3 reads TGTGCCAGTAGCCCTACGGGTCAAAGACCCACCGGGGAGCTGTTTTTT. The encoded protein is CASSPTGQRPTGELFF.

A few counts support this clone. This sequence joins TRBV6-4 and TRBJ1-6; 8 bases agree with TRBD1. The CDR3 contains 15 residues. Germline CDR1 is MRHNA and CDR2 is SNTAGT. Unmatched junction bases numbered 5, after V lost 3 bases and J lost 7 bases. The CDR3 protein is CASSEGQGPNSPLHF. CDR3 bases: TGTGCCAGCAGTGAAGGACAGGGACCCAATTCACCCCTCCACTTT.

The chain couples TRBV28 to TRBJ2-1, with a tentative D call TRBD2 (5 bases). Trimming left V 5 bases short and J 4 bases short, with 15 bases between. Germline CDR1 reads MDHEN; CDR2 reads SYDVKM. The CDR3 runs to 15 residues. The CDR3 coding sequence is TGTGCCAGCAGTCCCCGGAGGAGCGCTTACAATGAGCAGTTCTTC. This sequence encodes CASSPRRSAYNEQFF.

The V gene is TRBV27, the J gene TRBJ1-3; D remains ambiguous. Per the germline V gene, CDR1 is MNHEY and CDR2 is SMNVEV (reference sequence). The CDR3 loop spans 13 amino acids. V was pared by 4 bases and J by 0 bases, with 4 bases between. The CDR3 spells CASSSGSGNTIYF. The DNA of the CDR3 is TGTGCCAGCAGTTCGGGCTCTGGAAACACCATATATTTT.

The rearrangement links TRBV9 to TRBJ1-1, with a weak D call TRBD1 (6 bases). V was clipped by 4 bases and J by 1 base, with 11 bases between them. The CDR3 totals 14 residues. Germline loops: CDR1 SGDLS, CDR2 YYNGEE. The CDR3 DNA is TGTGCCAGCAGCCCCCGGACAGAGAACACTGAAGCTTTCTTT. Protein sequence: CASSPRTENTEAFF.

This clone was detected ten times or more. The rearrangement links TRBV5-1 to TRBJ1-6; weak D call: TRBD1 (5 bases). Trimming stripped 0 bases from V and 7 bases from J, with 11 bases between. Per the germline V gene, CDR1 is SGHRS and CDR2 is YFSETQ. The CDR3 consists of 15 residues. In nucleotides, the CDR3 is TGCGCCAGCAGCTTGGGGGGCTATGTGAATTCACCCCTCCACTTT. The encoded protein is CASSLGGYVNSPLHF.

This clone was picked up one time. V gene TRBV5-1 combines with J gene TRBJ1-1, with 10 nucleotides matching TRBD1. V was pared by 4 bases and J by 4 bases, with 4 bases of the junction left unmatched. CDR3 length: 14 amino acids. Germline V CDR1 and CDR2: SGHRS, YFSETQ. Here the CDR3 reads CASSAGQGGTEAFF. The DNA of the CDR3 is TGCGCCAGCAGCGCCGGACAGGGGGGCACTGAAGCTTTCTTT. The whole variable domain, remainder taken from reference TRBV5-1 and TRBJ1-1, is KAGVTQTPRYLIKTRGQQVTLSCSPISGHRSVSWYQQTPGQGLQFLFEYFSETQRNKGNFPGRFSGRQFSNSRSEMNVSTLELGDSALYLCASSAGQGGTEAFFGQGTRLTVV.

V gene TRBV2 combines with J gene TRBJ2-5, with D perhaps TRBD1 (6 bases). Germline V gene data show CDR1 as SNHLY and CDR2 as FYNNEI. This CDR3 comprises 16 residues. The germline V and J ends were trimmed by 4 bases and 0 bases, with 15 bases remaining between them. The CDR3 reads CASSARGIGNQETQYF. The CDR3 coding sequence is TGTGCCAGCAGTGCTAGGGGGATTGGGAACCAAGAGACCCAGTACTTC. The variable domain in full, with the rest retrieved from reference TRBV2 and TRBJ2-5, is EPEVTQTPSHQVTQMGQEVILRCVPISNHLYFYWYRQILGQKVEFLVSFYNNEISEKSEIFDDQFSVERPDGSNFTLKIRSTKLEDSAMYFCASSARGIGNQETQYFGPGTRLLVL.

The chain has TRBV5-1 and TRBJ2-7; 8 nucleotides match TRBD2. Germline V gene lookup returns CDR1 SGHRS and CDR2 YFSETQ. J was trimmed by 9 bases and V by 4 bases; bases with no gene match: 9. This CDR3 is built from 13 residues. DNA of the CDR3: TGCGCCAGCAGCCCCGAGGGACTAGAGGTGCAGTACTTC. Translation gives CASSPEGLEVQYF.

The V gene is TRBV5-1, the J gene TRBJ2-2; 12 bases fit TRBD2. V trimming: 2 bases; J trimming: 6 bases; junction bases outside the gene matches: 2. The CDR3 spans 15 residues. Germline V CDR1 and CDR2: SGHRS, YFSETQ. CDR3 bases: TGCGCCAGCAGCTTCCTAGCGGGAGGGTCCGGGGAGCTGTTTTTT. It codes for CASSFLAGGSGELFF.

The chain uses TRBV6-1 and TRBJ2-7; TRBD1 is a possible D gene (6 bases). There are 14 residues in the CDR3. V gave up 2 bases and J gave up 4 bases, with 12 bases separating them. Germline V gene lookup returns CDR1 MNHNS and CDR2 SASEGT. CDR3 loop: CASSEIWDKYEQYF. The CDR3 bases are TGTGCCAGCAGTGAAATCTGGGACAAATACGAGCAGTACTTC.

The chain carries TRBV7-6 and TRBJ1-2, with D maybe TRBD1 (6 bases). CDR1 is SGHVS, CDR2 FNYEAQ, per germline. V lost 5 bases and J 2 bases, leaving 9 bases between the germline ends. The CDR3 contains 13 residues. CDR3: CASSQGQNYGYTF. For the CDR3, the DNA is TGTGCCAGCAGCCAAGGACAGAACTATGGCTACACCTTC.

The chain has TRBV2 and TRBJ1-5, with D unclear. The CDR3 has 15 residues. The V gene's germline CDR1 is SNHLY and CDR2 FYNNEI. The V and J ends lost 6 bases and 3 bases respectively, with 15 bases between them. This CDR3 is CASSENGLLNQPQHF. Here the CDR3 DNA reads TGTGCCAGCAGCGAAAACGGACTGCTCAATCAGCCCCAGCATTTT.

This chain links TRBV6-5 with TRBJ1-2; 7 bases map to TRBD1. This CDR3 has 16 amino acids. V shed 0 bases and J 4 bases; nucleotides not matched to a gene: 8. CDR1 MNHEY and CDR2 SVGAGI come from the germline V gene. The CDR3 region is CASSYSVRDSPYGYTF. CDR3 nucleotide sequence: TGTGCCAGCAGTTACTCGGTTCGGGACAGCCCCTATGGCTACACCTTC.

This clone was detected once. J is TRBJ1-1 and V is TRBV15; perhaps TRBD1 as D (6 bases). From germline, CDR1 is LNHNV and CDR2 YYDKDF (reference sequence). Trimming shortened V by 0 bases and J by 1 base, and 12 bases separated the two germline ends. The CDR3 totals 16 residues. In nucleotides, the CDR3 is TGTGCCACCAGCAGAGATGGAACGACAGGGAACACTGAAGCTTTCTTT. This translates into CATSRDGTTGNTEAFF.